This TCR beta chain was documented in a study of blood T cell repertoires in COVID-19. The J segment lost 3 bases and the V segment lost 1 base, leaving 11 bases of the junction unmatched. The CDR3 length is 19 residues. Germline values: CDR1 KGHSH, CDR2 LQKENI. Clones were sequenced by immunoSEQ multiplex PCR, and TCRdb holds only the in-frame ones, with some missing. The sample shows more than 300,000 clones, approximately 92% of them seen only once. This chain connects TRBV18 to TRBJ2-1; 11 positions agree with TRBD2. Sequencing input: PBMCs or T cells enriched from blood (not recorded which). The TCR originated in a woman aged 25 to 39 who had recovered from COVID-19. CDR3 sequence (DNA): TGTGCCAGCTCACCACGACTAGCGGGACACCCTTTCGGCTACAATGAGCAGTTCTTC. Translating it yields CASSPRLAGHPFGYNEQFF.